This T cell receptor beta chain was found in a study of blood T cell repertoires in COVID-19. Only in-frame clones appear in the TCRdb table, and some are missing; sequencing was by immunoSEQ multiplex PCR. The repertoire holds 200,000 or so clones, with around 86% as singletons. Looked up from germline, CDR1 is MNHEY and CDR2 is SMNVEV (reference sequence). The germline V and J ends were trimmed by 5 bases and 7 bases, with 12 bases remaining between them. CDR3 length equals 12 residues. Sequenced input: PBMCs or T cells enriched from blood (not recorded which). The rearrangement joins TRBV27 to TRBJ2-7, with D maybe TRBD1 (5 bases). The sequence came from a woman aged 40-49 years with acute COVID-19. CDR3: CASSHSGFEQYF. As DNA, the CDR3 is TGTGCCAGCAGTCACTCAGGGTTTGAGCAGTACTTC.